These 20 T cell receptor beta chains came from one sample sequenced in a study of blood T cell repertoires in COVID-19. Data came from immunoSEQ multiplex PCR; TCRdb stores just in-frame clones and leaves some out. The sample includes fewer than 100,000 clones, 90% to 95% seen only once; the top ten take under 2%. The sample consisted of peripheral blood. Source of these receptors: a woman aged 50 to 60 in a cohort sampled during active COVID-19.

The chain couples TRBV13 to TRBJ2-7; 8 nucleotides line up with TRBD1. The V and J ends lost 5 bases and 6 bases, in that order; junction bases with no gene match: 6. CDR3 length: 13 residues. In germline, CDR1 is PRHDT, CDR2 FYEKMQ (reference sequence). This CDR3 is CASSPRTGSEQYF. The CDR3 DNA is TGTGCCAGCAGCCCGAGGACAGGGTCCGAGCAGTACTTC.

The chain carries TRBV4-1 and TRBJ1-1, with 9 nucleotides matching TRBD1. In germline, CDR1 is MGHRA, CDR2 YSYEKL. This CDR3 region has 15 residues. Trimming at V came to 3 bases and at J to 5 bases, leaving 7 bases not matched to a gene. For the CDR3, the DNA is TGCGCCAGCAGCCACAGACAGGGGGTAGGGACTGAAGCTTTCTTT. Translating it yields CASSHRQGVGTEAFF.

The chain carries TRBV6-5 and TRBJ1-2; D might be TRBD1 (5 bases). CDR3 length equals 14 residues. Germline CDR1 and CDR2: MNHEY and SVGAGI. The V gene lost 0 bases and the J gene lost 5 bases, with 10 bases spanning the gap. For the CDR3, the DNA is TGTGCCAGCAGTTACTCTTCGGGGGGATATGGCTACACCTTC. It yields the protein CASSYSSGGYGYTF.

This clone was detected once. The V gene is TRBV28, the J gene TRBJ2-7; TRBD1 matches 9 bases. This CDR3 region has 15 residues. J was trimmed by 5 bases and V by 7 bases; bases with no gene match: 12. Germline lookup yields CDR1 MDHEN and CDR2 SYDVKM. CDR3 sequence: CASIVPGQGVNEQYF. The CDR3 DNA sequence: TGTGCCAGCATCGTACCGGGACAGGGAGTCAACGAGCAGTACTTC.

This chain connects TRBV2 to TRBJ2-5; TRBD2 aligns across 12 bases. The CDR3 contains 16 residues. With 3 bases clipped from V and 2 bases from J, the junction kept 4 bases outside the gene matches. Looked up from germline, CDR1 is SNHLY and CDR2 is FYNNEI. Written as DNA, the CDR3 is TGTGCCAGCAGTGATTACCTAGCGGGGGGGCAAGAGACCCAGTACTTC. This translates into CASSDYLAGGQETQYF.

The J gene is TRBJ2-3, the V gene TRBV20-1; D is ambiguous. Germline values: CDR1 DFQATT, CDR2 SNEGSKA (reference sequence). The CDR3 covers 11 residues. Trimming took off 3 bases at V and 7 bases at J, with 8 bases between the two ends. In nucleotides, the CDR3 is TGCAGTGCTAGCCCTGGCCATACGCAGTATTTT. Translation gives CSASPGHTQYF.

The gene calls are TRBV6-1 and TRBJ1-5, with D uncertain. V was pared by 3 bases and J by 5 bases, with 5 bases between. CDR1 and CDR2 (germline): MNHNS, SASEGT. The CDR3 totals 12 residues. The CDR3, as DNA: TGTGCCAGCAGTGAGGCGGATCAGCCCCAGCATTTT. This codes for CASSEADQPQHF.

In DNA form, the CDR3 reads TGTGCCATCACCCCGGACAGTATGAACACTGAAGCTTTCTTT. Protein product: CAITPDSMNTEAFF. V and J are TRBV10-3 and TRBJ1-1; tentative D call: TRBD1 (6 bases). CDR3 length: 14 residues. The V gene lost 7 bases and the J gene lost 0 bases, with 12 bases spanning the gap. The germline V gene has CDR1 ENHRY and CDR2 SYGVKD.

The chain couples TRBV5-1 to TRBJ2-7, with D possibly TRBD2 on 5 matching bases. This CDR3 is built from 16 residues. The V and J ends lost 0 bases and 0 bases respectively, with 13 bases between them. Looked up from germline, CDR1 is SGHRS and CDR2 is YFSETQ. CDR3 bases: TGCGCCAGCAGCTTGGGGGCGGGCCCTAGCTCCTACGAGCAGTACTTC. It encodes CASSLGAGPSSYEQYF.

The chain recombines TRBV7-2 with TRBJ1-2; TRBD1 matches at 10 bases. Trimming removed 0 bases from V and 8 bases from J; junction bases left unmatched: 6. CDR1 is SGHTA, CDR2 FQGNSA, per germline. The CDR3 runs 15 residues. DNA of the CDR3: TGTGCCAGCAGCTTAGCGTGGGGACAGGGGTCCGGCTACACCTTC. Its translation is CASSLAWGQGSGYTF.

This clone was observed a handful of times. In DNA, the CDR3 is TGTGCCAGCAGCTCCGAAGAGACCCAGTACTTC. The encoded protein is CASSSEETQYF. The chain employs TRBV11-3 and TRBJ2-5; D gene ambiguous. V lost 4 bases and J lost 3, with 3 bases in between. The germline CDR1 and CDR2 sequences are SGHNT and YENEEA. The CDR3 spans 11 residues. Filled out from reference TRBV11-3 and TRBJ2-5, the complete variable domain reads EAGVVQSPRYKIIEKKQPVAFWCNPISGHNTLYWYLQNLGQGPELLIRYENEEAVDDSQLPKDRFSAERLKGVDSTLKIQPAELGDSAVYLCASSSEETQYFGPGTRLLVL.

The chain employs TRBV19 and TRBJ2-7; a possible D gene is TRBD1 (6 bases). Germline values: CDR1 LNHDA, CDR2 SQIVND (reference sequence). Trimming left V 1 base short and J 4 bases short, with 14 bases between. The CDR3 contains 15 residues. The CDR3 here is CASSIGTGSRYEQYF. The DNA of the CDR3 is TGTGCCAGTAGTATAGGAACAGGGTCCAGATACGAGCAGTACTTC. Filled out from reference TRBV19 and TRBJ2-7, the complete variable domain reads DGGITQSPKYLFRKEGQNVTLSCEQNLNHDAMYWYRQDPGQGLRLIYYSQIVNDFQKGDIAEGYSVSREKKESFPLTVTSAQKNPTAFYLCASSIGTGSRYEQYFGPGTRLTVT.

The CDR3 DNA sequence: TGTGCCAGCAGCTTGGCCCCACAGGGGACAAGCTCCTACGAGCAGTACTTC. Its translation is CASSLAPQGTSSYEQYF. The chain has TRBV5-4 and TRBJ2-7; 7 nucleotides match TRBD1. V dropped 0 bases and J dropped 0; count of bases not matched to a gene: 9. This CDR3 region has 17 residues. Germline V gene data show CDR1 as SGHNT and CDR2 as YYREEE (reference sequence).

The CDR3 loop is CASSLGGSYNSPLHF. The CDR3 DNA follows: TGTGCCAGCAGCTTAGGCGGGTCCTATAATTCACCCCTCCACTTT. This chain joins TRBV5-6 and TRBJ1-6, with D unresolved. Per the germline V gene, CDR1 is SGHDT and CDR2 is YYEEEE. The CDR3 extends over 15 amino acids. Trimming removed 2 bases at V and 1 base at J, with 7 bases between.

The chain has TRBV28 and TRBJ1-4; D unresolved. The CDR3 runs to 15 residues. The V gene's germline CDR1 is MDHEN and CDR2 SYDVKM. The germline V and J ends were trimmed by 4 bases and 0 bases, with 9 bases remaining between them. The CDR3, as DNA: TGTGCCAGCAGTTCCCTACTAGCAACTAATGAAAAACTGTTTTTT. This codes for CASSSLLATNEKLFF.

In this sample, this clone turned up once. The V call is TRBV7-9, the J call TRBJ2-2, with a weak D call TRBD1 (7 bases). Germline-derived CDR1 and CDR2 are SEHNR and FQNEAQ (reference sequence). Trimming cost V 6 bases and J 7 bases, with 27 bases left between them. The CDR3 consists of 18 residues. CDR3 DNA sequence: TGTGCCAGCAGTCCCCCCCGAACCAGGGGGGACCTCCACGGGGAGCTGTTTTTT. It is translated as CASSPPRTRGDLHGELFF.

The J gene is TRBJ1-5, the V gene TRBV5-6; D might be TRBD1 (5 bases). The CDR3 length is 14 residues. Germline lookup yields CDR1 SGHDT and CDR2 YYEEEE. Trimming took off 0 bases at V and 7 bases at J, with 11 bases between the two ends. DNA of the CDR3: TGTGCCAGCAGCTTGGGGCAGGGAGGGCAGCCCCAGCATTTT. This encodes CASSLGQGGQPQHF.

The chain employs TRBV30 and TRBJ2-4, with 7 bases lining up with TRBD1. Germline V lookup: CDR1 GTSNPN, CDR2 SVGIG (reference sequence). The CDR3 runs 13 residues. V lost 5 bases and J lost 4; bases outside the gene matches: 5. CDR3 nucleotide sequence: TGTGCCTGGGACACGGGACAGAAAAACATTCAGTACTTC. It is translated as CAWDTGQKNIQYF.

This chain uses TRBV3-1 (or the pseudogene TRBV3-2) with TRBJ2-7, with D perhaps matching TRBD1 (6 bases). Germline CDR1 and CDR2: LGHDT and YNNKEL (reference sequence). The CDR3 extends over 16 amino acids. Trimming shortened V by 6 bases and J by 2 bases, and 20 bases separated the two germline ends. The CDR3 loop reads CASSRNYGTPTYEQYF. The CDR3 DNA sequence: TGTGCCAGCAGTCGAAACTACGGGACACCAACCTACGAGCAGTACTTC.

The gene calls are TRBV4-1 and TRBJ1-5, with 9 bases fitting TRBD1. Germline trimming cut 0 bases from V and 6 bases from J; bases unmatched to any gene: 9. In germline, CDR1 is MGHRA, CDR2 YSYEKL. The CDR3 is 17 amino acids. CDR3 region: CASSQDPGQGFFQPQHF. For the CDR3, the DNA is TGCGCCAGCAGCCAAGACCCGGGACAGGGATTTTTTCAGCCCCAGCATTTT.